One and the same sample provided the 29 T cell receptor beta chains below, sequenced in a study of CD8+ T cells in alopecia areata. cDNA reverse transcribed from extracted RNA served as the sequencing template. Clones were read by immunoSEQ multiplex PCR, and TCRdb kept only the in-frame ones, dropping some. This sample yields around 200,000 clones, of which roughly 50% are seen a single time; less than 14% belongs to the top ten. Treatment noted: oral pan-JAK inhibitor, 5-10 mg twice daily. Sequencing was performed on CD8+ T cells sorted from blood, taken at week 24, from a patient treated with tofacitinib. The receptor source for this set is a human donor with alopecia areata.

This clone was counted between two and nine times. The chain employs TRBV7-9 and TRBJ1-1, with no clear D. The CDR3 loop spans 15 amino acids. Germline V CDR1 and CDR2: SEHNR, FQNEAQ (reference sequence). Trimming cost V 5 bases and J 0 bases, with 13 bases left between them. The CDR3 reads CASSTRTELNTEAFF. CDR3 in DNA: TGTGCCAGCAGCACCCGGACTGAACTGAACACTGAAGCTTTCTTT. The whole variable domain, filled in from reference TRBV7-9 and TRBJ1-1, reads DTGVSQNPRHKITKRGQNVTFRCDPISEHNRLYWYRQTLGQGPEFLTYFQNEAQLEKSRLLSDRFSAERPKGSFSTLEIQRTEQGDSAMYLCASSTRTELNTEAFFGQGTRLTVV.

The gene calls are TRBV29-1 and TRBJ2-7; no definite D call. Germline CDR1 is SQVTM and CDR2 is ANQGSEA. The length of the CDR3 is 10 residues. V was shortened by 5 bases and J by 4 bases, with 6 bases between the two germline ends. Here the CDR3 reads CSVLSYEQYF. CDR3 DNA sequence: TGCAGCGTTCTCTCGTACGAGCAGTACTTC.

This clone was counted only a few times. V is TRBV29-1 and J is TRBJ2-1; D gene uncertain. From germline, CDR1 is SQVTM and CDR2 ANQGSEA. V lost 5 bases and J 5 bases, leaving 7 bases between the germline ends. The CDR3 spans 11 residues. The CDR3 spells CSVFQDNEQFF. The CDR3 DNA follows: TGCAGCGTTTTTCAGGACAATGAGCAGTTCTTC.

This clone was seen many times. DNA of the CDR3: TGTGCCAGCAGCTTAAGTCAGTCTGGCCGTGGCACAGATACGCAGTATTTT. It specifies CASSLSQSGRGTDTQYF. This sequence joins TRBV11-2 and TRBJ2-3; D is undetermined. Trimming stripped 2 bases from V and 1 base from J, with 16 bases between. Germline-derived CDR1 and CDR2 are SGHAT and FQNNGV. This CDR3 region has 17 residues.

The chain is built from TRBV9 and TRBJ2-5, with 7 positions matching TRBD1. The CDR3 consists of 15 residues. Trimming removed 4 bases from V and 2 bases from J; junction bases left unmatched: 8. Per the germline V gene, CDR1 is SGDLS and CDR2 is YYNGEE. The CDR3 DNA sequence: TGTGCCAGCAGCCCAGGGGGTAGTACACAAGAGACCCAGTACTTC. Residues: CASSPGGSTQETQYF. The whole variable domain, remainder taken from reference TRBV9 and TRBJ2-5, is DSGVTQTPKHLITATGQRVTLRCSPRSGDLSVYWYQQSLDQGLQFLIQYYNGEERAKGNILERFSAQQFPDLHSELNLSSLELGDSALYFCASSPGGSTQETQYFGPGTRLLVL.

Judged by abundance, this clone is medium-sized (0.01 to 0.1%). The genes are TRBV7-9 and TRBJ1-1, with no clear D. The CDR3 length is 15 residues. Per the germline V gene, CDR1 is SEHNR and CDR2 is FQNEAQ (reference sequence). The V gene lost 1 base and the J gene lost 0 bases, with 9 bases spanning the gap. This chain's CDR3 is CASSLVQTLNTEAFF. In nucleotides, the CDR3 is TGTGCCAGCAGCTTAGTACAGACTTTGAACACTGAAGCTTTCTTT.

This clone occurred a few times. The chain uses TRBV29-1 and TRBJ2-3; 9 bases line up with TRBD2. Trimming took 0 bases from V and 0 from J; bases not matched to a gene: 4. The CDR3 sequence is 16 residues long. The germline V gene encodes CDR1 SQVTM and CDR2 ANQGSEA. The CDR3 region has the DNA TGCAGCGTTGAAGACCTCAGCGGGAGGAGCACAGATACGCAGTATTTT. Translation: CSVEDLSGRSTDTQYF.

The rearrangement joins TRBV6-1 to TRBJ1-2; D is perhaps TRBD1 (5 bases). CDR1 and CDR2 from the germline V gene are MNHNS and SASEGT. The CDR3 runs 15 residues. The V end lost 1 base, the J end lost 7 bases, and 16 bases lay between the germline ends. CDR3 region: CASSEVGELSSGYTF. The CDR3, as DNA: TGTGCCAGCAGTGAAGTAGGGGAGCTCAGCTCTGGCTACACCTTC.

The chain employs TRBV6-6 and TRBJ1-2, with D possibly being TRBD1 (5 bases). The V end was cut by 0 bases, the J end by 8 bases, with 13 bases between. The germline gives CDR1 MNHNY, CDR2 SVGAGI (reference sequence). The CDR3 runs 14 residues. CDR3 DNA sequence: TGTGCCAGCAGTTACTCGACGGGGCCCAAGGGCTACACCTTC. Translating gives CASSYSTGPKGYTF.

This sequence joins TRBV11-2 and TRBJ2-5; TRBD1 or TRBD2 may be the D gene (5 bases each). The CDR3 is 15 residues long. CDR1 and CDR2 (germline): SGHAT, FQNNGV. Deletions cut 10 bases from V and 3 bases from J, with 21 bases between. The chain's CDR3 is CATLEGTKLKETQYF. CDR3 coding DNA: TGTGCCACCCTAGAGGGGACCAAACTAAAAGAGACCCAGTACTTC.

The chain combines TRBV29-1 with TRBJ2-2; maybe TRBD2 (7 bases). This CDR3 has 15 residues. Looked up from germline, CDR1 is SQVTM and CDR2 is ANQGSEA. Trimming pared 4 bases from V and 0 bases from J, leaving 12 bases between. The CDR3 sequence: CSVGGGGPNTGELFF. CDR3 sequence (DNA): TGCAGCGTTGGGGGCGGGGGCCCGAACACCGGGGAGCTGTTTTTT.

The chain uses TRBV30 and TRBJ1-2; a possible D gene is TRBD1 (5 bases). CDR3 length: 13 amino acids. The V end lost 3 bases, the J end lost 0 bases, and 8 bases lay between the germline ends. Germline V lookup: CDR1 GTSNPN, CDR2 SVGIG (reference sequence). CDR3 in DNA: TGTGCCTGGAGGAGGGGAACTAACTATGGCTACACCTTC. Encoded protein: CAWRRGTNYGYTF.

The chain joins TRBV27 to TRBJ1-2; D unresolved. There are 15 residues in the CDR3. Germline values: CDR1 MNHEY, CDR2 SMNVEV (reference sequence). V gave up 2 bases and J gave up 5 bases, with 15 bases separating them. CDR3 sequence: CASSLEGSGDYGYTF. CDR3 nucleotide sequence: TGTGCCAGCAGTTTAGAAGGCAGTGGGGATTATGGCTACACCTTC.

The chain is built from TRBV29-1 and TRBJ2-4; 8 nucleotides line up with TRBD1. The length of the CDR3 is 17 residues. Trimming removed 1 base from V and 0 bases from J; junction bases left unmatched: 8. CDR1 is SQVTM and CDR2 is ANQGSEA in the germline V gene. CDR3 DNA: TGCAGCGTTGAAGCCCCGGACAGGGCACTAGCCAAAAACATTCAGTACTTC. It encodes CSVEAPDRALAKNIQYF. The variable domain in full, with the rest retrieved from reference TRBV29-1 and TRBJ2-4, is SAVISQKPSRDICQRGTSLTIQCQVDSQVTMMFWYRQQPGQSLTLIATANQGSEATYESGFVIDKFPISRPNLTFSTLTVSNMSPEDSSIYLCSVEAPDRALAKNIQYFGAGTRLSVL.

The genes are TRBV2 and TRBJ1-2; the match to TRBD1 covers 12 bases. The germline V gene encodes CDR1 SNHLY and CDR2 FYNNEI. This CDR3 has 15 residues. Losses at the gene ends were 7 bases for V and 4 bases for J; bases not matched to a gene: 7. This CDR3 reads CASKGTGGEIYGYTF. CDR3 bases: TGTGCCAGCAAAGGGACAGGGGGCGAGATCTATGGCTACACCTTC.

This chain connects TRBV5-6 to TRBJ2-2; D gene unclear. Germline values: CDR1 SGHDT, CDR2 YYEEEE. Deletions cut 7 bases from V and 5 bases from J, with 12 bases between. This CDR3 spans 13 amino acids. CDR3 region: CASPDAATGELFF. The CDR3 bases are TGTGCCAGCCCCGATGCAGCTACCGGGGAGCTGTTTTTT. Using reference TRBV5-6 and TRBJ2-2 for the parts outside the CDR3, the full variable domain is DAGVTQSPTHLIKTRGQQVTLRCSPKSGHDTVSWYQQALGQGPQFIFQYYEEEERQRGNFPDRFSGHQFPNYSSELNVNALLLGDSALYLCASPDAATGELFFGEGSRLTVL.

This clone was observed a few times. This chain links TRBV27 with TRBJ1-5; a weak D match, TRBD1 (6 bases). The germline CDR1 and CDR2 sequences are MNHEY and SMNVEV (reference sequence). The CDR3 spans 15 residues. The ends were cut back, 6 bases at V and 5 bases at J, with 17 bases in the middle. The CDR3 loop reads CASSPSGQGYQPQHF. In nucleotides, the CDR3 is TGTGCCAGCAGCCCTTCTGGCCAGGGGTATCAGCCCCAGCATTTT.

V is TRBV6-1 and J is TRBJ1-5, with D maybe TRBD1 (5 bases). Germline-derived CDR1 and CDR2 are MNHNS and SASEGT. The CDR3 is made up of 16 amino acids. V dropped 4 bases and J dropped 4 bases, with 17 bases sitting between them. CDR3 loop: CASSVPRGAANQPQHF. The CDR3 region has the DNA TGTGCCAGCAGTGTCCCCCGTGGGGCAGCTAATCAGCCCCAGCATTTT.

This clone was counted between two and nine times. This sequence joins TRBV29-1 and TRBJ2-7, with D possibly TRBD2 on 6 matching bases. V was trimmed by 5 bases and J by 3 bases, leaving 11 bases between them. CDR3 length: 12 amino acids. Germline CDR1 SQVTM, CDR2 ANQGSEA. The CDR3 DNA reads TGCAGCGTTCGTACTAGCCTCTACGAGCAGTACTTC. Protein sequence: CSVRTSLYEQYF.

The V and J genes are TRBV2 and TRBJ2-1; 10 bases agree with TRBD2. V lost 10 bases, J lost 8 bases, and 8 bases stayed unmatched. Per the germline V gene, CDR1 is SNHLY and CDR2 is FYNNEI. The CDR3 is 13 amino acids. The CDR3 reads CATQRGGFDEQFF. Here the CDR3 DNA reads TGTGCCACCCAGCGGGGGGGCTTTGATGAGCAGTTCTTC.

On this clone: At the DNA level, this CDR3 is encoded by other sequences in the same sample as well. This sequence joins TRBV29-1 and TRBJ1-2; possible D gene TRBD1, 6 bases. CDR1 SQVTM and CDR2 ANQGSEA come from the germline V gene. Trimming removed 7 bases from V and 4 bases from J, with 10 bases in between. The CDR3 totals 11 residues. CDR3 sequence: CSALDSYGYTF. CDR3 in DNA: TGCAGCGCTTTGGACAGCTATGGCTACACCTTC.

CDR3 residues: CASSQDDGGETDTQYF. The DNA for the CDR3 is TGCGCCAGCAGCCAAGATGACGGGGGGGAGACAGATACGCAGTATTTT. This chain links TRBV4-3 with TRBJ2-3; the match to TRBD2 covers 8 bases. Per germline, CDR1 LGHNA and CDR2 YSLEER. The ends lost 0 bases at V and 3 bases at J; junction bases unmatched: 5. The CDR3 extends over 16 amino acids.

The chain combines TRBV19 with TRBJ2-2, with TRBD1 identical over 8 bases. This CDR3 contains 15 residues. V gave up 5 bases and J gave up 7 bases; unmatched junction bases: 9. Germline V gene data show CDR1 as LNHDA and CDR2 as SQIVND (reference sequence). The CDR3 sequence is CASSWGRGPDGELFF. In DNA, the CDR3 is TGTGCCAGTAGTTGGGGCAGGGGGCCGGACGGGGAGCTGTTTTTT.

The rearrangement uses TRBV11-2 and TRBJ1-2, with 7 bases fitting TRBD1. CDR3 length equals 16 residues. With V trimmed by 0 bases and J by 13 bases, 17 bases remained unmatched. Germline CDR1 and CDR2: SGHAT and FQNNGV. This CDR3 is CASSLDPEPHRDSSTF. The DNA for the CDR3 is TGTGCCAGCAGCTTAGATCCCGAACCCCACCGGGACAGCAGCACCTTC.

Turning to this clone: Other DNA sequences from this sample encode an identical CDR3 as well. This chain's CDR3 is CAWSEGSTDTQYF. The CDR3 DNA reads as TGTGCCTGGAGCGAAGGGAGCACAGATACGCAGTATTTT. The chain combines TRBV30 with TRBJ2-3, with D uncertain. The CDR3 sequence is 13 residues long. CDR1 and CDR2 (germline): GTSNPN, SVGIG (reference sequence). V lost 3 bases, J lost 0 bases, and 7 bases lay in between.

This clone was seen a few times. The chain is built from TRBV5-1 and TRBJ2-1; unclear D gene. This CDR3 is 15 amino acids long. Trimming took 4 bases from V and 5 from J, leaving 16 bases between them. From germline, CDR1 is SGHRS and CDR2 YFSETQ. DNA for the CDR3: TGCGCCAGCAGCAATACCATAACAGACGACAATGAGCAGTTCTTC. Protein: CASSNTITDDNEQFF.

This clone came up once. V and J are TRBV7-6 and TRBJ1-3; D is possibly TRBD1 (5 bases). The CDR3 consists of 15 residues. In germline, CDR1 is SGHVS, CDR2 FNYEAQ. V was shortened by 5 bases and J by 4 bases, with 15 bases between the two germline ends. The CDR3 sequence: CASSPPGRAGNTIYF. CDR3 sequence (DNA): TGTGCCAGCAGCCCTCCTGGCAGGGCGGGAAACACCATATATTTT.

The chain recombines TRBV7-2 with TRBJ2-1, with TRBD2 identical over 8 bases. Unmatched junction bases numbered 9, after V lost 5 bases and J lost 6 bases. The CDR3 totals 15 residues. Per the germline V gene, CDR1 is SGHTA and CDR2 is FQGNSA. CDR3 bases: TGTGCCAGCAGCCCCGGGGGGGCCATCGTCAATGAGCAGTTCTTC. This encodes CASSPGGAIVNEQFF. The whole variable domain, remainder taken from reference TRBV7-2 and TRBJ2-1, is GAGVSQSPSNKVTEKGKDVELRCDPISGHTALYWYRQSLGQGLEFLIYFQGNSAPDKSGLPSDRFSAERTGGSVSTLTIQRTQQEDSAVYLCASSPGGAIVNEQFFGPGTRLTVL.

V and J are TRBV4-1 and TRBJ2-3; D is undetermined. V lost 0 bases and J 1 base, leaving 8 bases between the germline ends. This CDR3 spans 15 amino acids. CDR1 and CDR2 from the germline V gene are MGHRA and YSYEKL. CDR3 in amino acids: CASSQEKHGTDTQYF. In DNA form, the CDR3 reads TGCGCCAGCAGCCAAGAGAAGCATGGCACAGATACGCAGTATTTT.